This T cell receptor (beta chain) was found in a study of T-cell memory formation after mild COVID-19. Germline values: CDR1 LNHDA, CDR2 SQIVND (reference sequence). The CDR3 runs to 15 residues. The germline V and J ends were trimmed by 5 bases and 1 base, with 14 bases remaining between them. As for this clonotype: The target antigen is unknown.

Study conclusions and caveats: Whereas later expanders leaned CD4+, clones contracting day 15 to 85 showed a balanced CD4/CD8 makeup. The study found contracting CD4+ clones mainly in CM and EM and contracting CD8+ clones in EMRA. That cross-reactive memory joined was suggested by some responding clones appearing in pre-infection memory. The authors did not confirm SARS-CoV-2 specificity of second-wave clones peaking day 37.

Each CDR3 protein gets one entry after TCRdb re-called the 5' RACE reads with MiXCR. The repertoire holds more than 150,000 distinct CDR3 sequences, with roughly 23% as singletons. The chain uses TRBV19 and TRBJ1-1; D call uncertain. This clonotype originated in an adult woman who had mild COVID-19 (a few samples of this study predate the infection). Cell type and time point are not known. The sequenced material came from PBMCs or a T cell subset sorted from them (not recorded which). CDR3 DNA sequence: TGTGCCAGTAGTCTGGAACCGCCTTGGAACACTGAAGCTTTCTTT. Translating it yields CASSLEPPWNTEAFF.